This T cell receptor (beta chain) was recovered during a study of control samples from healthy donors and cancer patients. J lost 5 bases, V lost 5 bases, and 7 bases had no gene match. Germline V gene sequence: CDR1 SGHKS, CDR2 YYEKEE (reference sequence). The CDR3 runs 14 residues. TCRdb's copy holds only in-frame clones and misses some; the assay was immunoSEQ multiplex PCR. The sample has fewer than 95,000 clones, approximately 86% seen once; the top ten hold over 0.95%. The gene calls are TRBV5-5 and TRBJ2-1, with TRBD2 matching over 7 bases. This clonotype was sampled from a woman between 45 and 60 years old in good health. The sample comprised blood. CDR3 protein: CASSRDYPNNEQFF. Written as DNA, the CDR3 is TGTGCCAGCAGTAGGGACTACCCTAACAATGAGCAGTTCTTC. Variable domain in full (rest from reference TRBV5-5 and TRBJ2-1): DAGVTQSPTHLIKTRGQQVTLRCSPISGHKSVSWYQQVLGQGPQFIFQYYEKEERGRGNFPDRFSARQFPNYSSELNVNALLLGDSALYLCASSRDYPNNEQFFGPGTRLTVL.